The T cell receptor (beta chain) described here comes from a study of radiotherapy plus CTLA-4 blockade in lung cancer. CDR3 length equals 12 residues. Trimming pared 5 bases from V and 4 bases from J, leaving 7 bases between. Germline V gives CDR1 SGHTA, CDR2 FQGNSA. Here immunoSEQ multiplex PCR was the method, and the copy in TCRdb shows in-frame clones only, minus some. The sample has around 120,000 clones, roughly 80% seen once; the top ten hold approximately 5.5%. The source of this sequence is a human donor with non-small cell lung cancer who had a partial response to radiotherapy plus ipilimumab. The chain joins TRBV7-2 to TRBJ2-3; D possibly corresponds to TRBD2 (6 bases). The sample here was peripheral blood, taken from a patient treated with radiotherapy plus ipilimumab. The CDR3 reads CASSRRADTQYF. Here the CDR3 DNA reads TGTGCCAGCAGCCGGAGGGCAGATACGCAGTATTTT.